These 29 T cell receptor beta chains were sequenced from one sample in a study of T cell responses to AZD1222 COVID-19 vaccine. TCRdb's copy holds only in-frame clones and misses some; the assay was immunoSEQ multiplex PCR. The repertoire consists of 150,000 or so clones, with 90% occurring once and the leading ten covering approximately 1.5%. Here the sequenced sample was peripheral blood, taken on day 0 of AZD1222 vaccination. Receptor source: an adult in good health.

The sample holds a few counts of this clone. The V and J genes are TRBV12-3 or TRBV12-4 and TRBJ1-1; no clear D gene. The length of the CDR3 is 13 residues. The V end lost 2 bases, the J end lost 11 bases, and 15 bases lay between the germline ends. CDR3 nucleotides: TGTGCCAGCAGTTTATTATCGGGAAATGAGGCTTTCTTT. It specifies CASSLLSGNEAFF.

The V and J genes are TRBV10-2 and TRBJ1-1; D unclear. The germline V gene encodes CDR1 WSHSY and CDR2 SAAADI. V dropped 3 bases and J dropped 2 bases, with 7 bases sitting between them. The CDR3 runs to 13 residues. The CDR3 sequence is CASSENTNTEAFF. CDR3 sequence (DNA): TGCGCCAGCAGTGAAAACACAAACACTGAAGCTTTCTTT.

This chain joins TRBV2 and TRBJ1-1, with 7 nucleotides matching TRBD1. V dropped 7 bases and J dropped 4; count of bases not matched to a gene: 6. CDR1 and CDR2 (germline): SNHLY, FYNNEI. The CDR3 runs to 13 residues. The CDR3 nucleotides are TGTGCCAGCAATAGGGGGCAGGGCACTGAAGCTTTCTTT. Translating it yields CASNRGQGTEAFF.

The chain is built from TRBV28 and TRBJ1-6; 9 bases align to TRBD1. CDR3 length: 15 residues. The germline V gene has CDR1 MDHEN and CDR2 SYDVKM. The ends lost 8 bases at V and 8 bases at J; junction bases unmatched: 10. CDR3 sequence (DNA): TGTGCCAGCTTTTTACCGACAGGGGGACATTCACCCCTCCACTTT. Translating gives CASFLPTGGHSPLHF.

The chain has TRBV12-3 or TRBV12-4 and TRBJ1-4; TRBD1 agrees at 7 bases. Unmatched junction bases numbered 7, after V lost 3 bases and J lost 15 bases. The CDR3 runs 12 residues. As DNA, the CDR3 is TGTGCCAGCAGTTTTGTACAGGGGTCAGTGTTTTTT. Its translation is CASSFVQGSVFF.

This clone was seen only a few times. The CDR3: CATSGTGSRQPQHF. In DNA, the CDR3 is TGTGCCACCAGCGGGACAGGTAGTCGCCAGCCCCAGCATTTT. The V gene is TRBV15, the J gene TRBJ1-5; 8 bases line up with TRBD1. The V gene's germline CDR1 is LNHNV and CDR2 YYDKDF (reference sequence). The CDR3 sequence is 14 residues long. Trimming at V came to 5 bases and at J to 7 bases, leaving 7 bases not matched to a gene. The entire variable domain, with the rest obtained from reference TRBV15 and TRBJ1-5, is as follows: DAMVIQNPRYQVTQFGKPVTLSCSQTLNHNVMYWYQQKSSQAPKLLFHYYDKDFNNEADTPDNFQSRRPNTSFCFLDIRSPGLGDTAMYLCATSGTGSRQPQHFGDGTRLSIL.

V and J are TRBV7-9 and TRBJ1-2, with a tentative D call TRBD1 (5 bases). Looked up from germline, CDR1 is SEHNR and CDR2 is FQNEAQ (reference sequence). Trimming left V 2 bases short and J 0 bases short, with 10 bases between. CDR3 size: 15 residues. In nucleotides, the CDR3 is TGTGCCAGCAGCTTACTCAGGGAAGCTAACTATGGCTACACCTTC. Its protein product is CASSLLREANYGYTF. The full variable domain, in which reference TRBV7-9 and TRBJ1-2 provide the parts outside the CDR3, is DTGVSQNPRHKITKRGQNVTFRCDPISEHNRLYWYRQTLGQGPEFLTYFQNEAQLEKSRLLSDRFSAERPKGSFSTLEIQRTEQGDSAMYLCASSLLREANYGYTFGSGTRLTVV.

This clone was detected only once. The V gene is TRBV4-3, the J gene TRBJ1-2, with 7 bases identical to TRBD1. In germline, CDR1 is LGHNA, CDR2 YSLEER. The CDR3 length is 15 residues. Trimming removed 1 base from V and 1 base from J; junction bases left unmatched: 3. CDR3 sequence reads: CASSQGGTVNYGYTF. The CDR3 DNA is TGCGCCAGCAGCCAAGGAGGGACAGTTAACTATGGCTACACCTTC.

The chain employs TRBV28 and TRBJ1-2, with TRBD1 as a possible D gene (5 bases). This CDR3 is 13 amino acids long. Germline assignment: CDR1 MDHEN and CDR2 SYDVKM. V gave up 5 bases and J gave up 4 bases, with 11 bases separating them. The CDR3 protein is CASSQGVGYGYTF. CDR3 nucleotide sequence: TGTGCCAGCAGTCAAGGGGTTGGCTATGGCTACACCTTC.

The rearrangement joins TRBV19 to TRBJ1-1; unclear D gene. The CDR3 is 14 residues long. Per germline, CDR1 LNHDA and CDR2 SQIVND (reference sequence). Trimming removed 5 bases at V and 0 bases at J, with 10 bases between. CDR3 nucleotides: TGTGCCAGTAGTGTCGGGATTATGAACACTGAAGCTTTCTTT. Its translation is CASSVGIMNTEAFF.

This clone was counted a single time. The V gene is TRBV6-5, the J gene TRBJ1-2; 7 bases agree with TRBD1. This CDR3 region has 12 residues. Germline V gene sequence: CDR1 MNHEY, CDR2 SVGAGI. J was trimmed by 8 bases and V by 9 bases; bases with no gene match: 9. The CDR3 reads CASYRGFEGYTF. The CDR3 DNA is TGTGCCAGTTACAGGGGTTTCGAGGGCTACACCTTC.

This chain connects TRBV18 to TRBJ2-3; D possibly corresponds to TRBD1 (5 bases). CDR1 KGHSH and CDR2 LQKENI come from the germline V gene. The CDR3 consists of 14 residues. Between the trimmed V and J ends, which lost 3 bases and 4 bases, there was a span of 11 bases. In DNA, the CDR3 is TGTGCCAGCTCACCCCGTAGGGGCTCAGATACGCAGTATTTT. Residues: CASSPRRGSDTQYF.

V gene TRBV19 combines with J gene TRBJ1-6; D is possibly TRBD1 (6 bases). The germline V and J ends were trimmed by 8 bases and 9 bases, with 14 bases remaining between them. Germline V gene lookup returns CDR1 LNHDA and CDR2 SQIVND (reference sequence). The CDR3 is 13 amino acids. The CDR3 sequence: CASGTGTASPLHF. The DNA of the CDR3 is TGTGCCAGTGGCACAGGGACCGCTTCACCCCTCCACTTT.

The chain is built from TRBV6-5 and TRBJ1-1; D perhaps matches TRBD1 (5 bases). CDR1 MNHEY and CDR2 SVGAGI come from the germline V gene. The CDR3 covers 15 residues. V lost 6 bases and J 0 bases, leaving 14 bases between the germline ends. The CDR3: CASSRDLLMNTEAFF. For the CDR3, the DNA is TGTGCCAGCAGCAGGGACCTGCTGATGAACACTGAAGCTTTCTTT.

The genes are TRBV9 and TRBJ1-3, with 8 bases identical to TRBD1. Trimming at V came to 4 bases and at J to 4 bases, leaving 7 bases not matched to a gene. The germline CDR1 and CDR2 sequences are SGDLS and YYNGEE. The CDR3 is 15 amino acids. Here the CDR3 reads CASSTGQERGNTIYF. CDR3 sequence (DNA): TGTGCCAGCAGCACGGGACAGGAACGCGGAAACACCATATATTTT.

The J gene is TRBJ2-3, the V gene TRBV2, with TRBD1 as a possible D gene (7 bases). V dropped 4 bases and J dropped 6 bases, with 17 bases sitting between them. The CDR3 covers 15 residues. Looked up from germline, CDR1 is SNHLY and CDR2 is FYNNEI. CDR3 bases: TGTGCCAGCAGTGGGCAGGGGGGTATACGGGATACGCAGTATTTT. This translates into CASSGQGGIRDTQYF.

This chain joins TRBV29-1 and TRBJ2-3; 7 bases are a match to TRBD1. This CDR3 has 15 amino acids. CDR1 and CDR2 (germline): SQVTM, ANQGSEA. V dropped 1 base and J dropped 1; count of bases not matched to a gene: 5. The CDR3 spells CSVEGGGVGTDTQYF. The CDR3 DNA sequence: TGCAGCGTTGAAGGAGGGGGCGTCGGCACAGATACGCAGTATTTT.

This clone was seen a few times. The chain joins TRBV2 to TRBJ1-5; D call uncertain. The germline V gene has CDR1 SNHLY and CDR2 FYNNEI. The CDR3 consists of 12 residues. V was pared by 2 bases and J by 6 bases, with 5 bases between. The CDR3 sequence: CASSEFIQPQHF. As DNA, the CDR3 is TGTGCCAGCAGTGAATTTATTCAGCCCCAGCATTTT.

This chain joins TRBV28 and TRBJ2-7; no reliable D call. The CDR3 covers 13 residues. Deletions cut 10 bases from V and 1 base from J, with 14 bases between. The germline CDR1 and CDR2 sequences are MDHEN and SYDVKM. Written as DNA, the CDR3 is TGTGCCACTGAGATCGAGACTTCCTACGAGCAGTACTTC. Translated: CATEIETSYEQYF. Filled out from reference TRBV28 and TRBJ2-7, the complete variable domain reads DVKVTQSSRYLVKRTGEKVFLECVQDMDHENMFWYRQDPGLGLRLIYFSYDVKMKEKGDIPEGYSVSREKKERFSLILESASTNQTSMYLCATEIETSYEQYFGPGTRLTVT.

V and J are TRBV6-5 and TRBJ1-5; D not resolved. Looked up from germline, CDR1 is MNHEY and CDR2 is SVGAGI. The length of the CDR3 is 15 residues. V was pared by 7 bases and J by 0 bases, with 13 bases between. Here the CDR3 DNA reads TGTGCCAGCACACCACCCGGGCATAGCAATCAGCCCCAGCATTTT. Amino acids: CASTPPGHSNQPQHF.

The chain employs TRBV20-1 and TRBJ2-7; D gene unclear. The ends were cut back, 3 bases at V and 2 bases at J, with 5 bases in the middle. The germline V gene has CDR1 DFQATT and CDR2 SNEGSKA (reference sequence). CDR3 length: 11 residues. The CDR3 nucleotides read TGCAGTGCTAGGATGGCCTACGAGCAGTACTTC. It specifies CSARMAYEQYF.

CDR3 nucleotides: TGTGCCAGCTCACCACGGGACGGAGATGAAAAACTGTTTTTT. Amino acids: CASSPRDGDEKLFF. The J gene is TRBJ1-4, the V gene TRBV18; possibly TRBD1 for D (5 bases). V was pared by 1 base and J by 6 bases, with 9 bases between. The CDR3 totals 14 residues. Germline CDR1 is KGHSH and CDR2 is LQKENI. Full variable domain (rest looked up from reference TRBV18 and TRBJ1-4): NAGVMQNPRHLVRRRGQEARLRCSPMKGHSHVYWYRQLPEEGLKFMVYLQKENIIDESGMPKERFSAEFPKEGPSILRIQQVVRGDSAAYFCASSPRDGDEKLFFGSGTQLSVL.

This chain joins TRBV7-2 and TRBJ1-1, with 7 bases that match TRBD1. Unmatched junction bases numbered 10, after V lost 7 bases and J lost 5 bases. CDR1 is SGHTA, CDR2 FQGNSA, per germline. The CDR3 spans 14 residues. The CDR3 sequence: CASTGKGAGTEAFF. The CDR3, as DNA: TGTGCCAGCACCGGGAAGGGGGCAGGGACTGAAGCTTTCTTT.

The chain couples TRBV4-3 to TRBJ1-2; D is uncertain. The germline gives CDR1 LGHNA, CDR2 YSLEER. CDR3 length: 12 amino acids. V lost 0 bases to trimming and J lost 5 bases, with 4 bases between them. The chain's CDR3 is CASSQDGYGYTF. The CDR3 DNA reads TGCGCCAGCAGCCAAGACGGGTATGGCTACACCTTC.

V usage is TRBV7-2 and J usage is TRBJ1-2; D unclear. The length of the CDR3 is 12 residues. Germline V lookup: CDR1 SGHTA, CDR2 FQGNSA. Trimming shortened V by 2 bases and J by 7 bases, and 8 bases separated the two germline ends. DNA of the CDR3: TGTGCCAGCAGCTTACTTTCTCGTGGCTACACCTTC. This codes for CASSLLSRGYTF.

In regard to this clone: The sample contains more than one DNA sequence encoding this CDR3. The chain combines TRBV18 with TRBJ2-3; no clear D gene. The germline CDR1 and CDR2 sequences are KGHSH and LQKENI. V lost 0 bases and J 3 bases, leaving 1 base between the germline ends. The CDR3 consists of 12 residues. As DNA, the CDR3 is TGTGCCAGCTCACCACCGACAGATACGCAGTATTTT. This codes for CASSPPTDTQYF.

V gene TRBV2 combines with J gene TRBJ1-2; 7 positions agree with TRBD1. Germline lookup yields CDR1 SNHLY and CDR2 FYNNEI. This CDR3 has 13 residues. J gave up 8 bases and V 3 bases, and 6 bases lay outside the gene matches. CDR3 bases: TGTGCCAGCAGTGACGAGGGGGCGCGAGGCTACACCTTC. Its protein product is CASSDEGARGYTF.

V gene TRBV9 combines with J gene TRBJ1-6; possible D gene TRBD1, 5 bases. Trimming removed 4 bases at V and 9 bases at J, with 17 bases between. CDR3 length: 15 residues. Germline V gene lookup returns CDR1 SGDLS and CDR2 YYNGEE. DNA of the CDR3: TGTGCCAGCAGCCAACTACAGGCCCCCGGTTCACCCCTCCACTTT. Translating it yields CASSQLQAPGSPLHF.

V gene TRBV10-3 combines with J gene TRBJ2-3; 14 bases align to TRBD2. The CDR3 is 15 amino acids. Germline trimming cut 8 bases from V and 2 bases from J; bases unmatched to any gene: 3. Germline lookup yields CDR1 ENHRY and CDR2 SYGVKD. This CDR3 is CAIGTSGGPTDTQYF. The CDR3 DNA reads as TGTGCCATCGGGACTAGCGGGGGTCCCACAGATACGCAGTATTTT.